A single sample is the source of the 7 T cell receptor beta chains below, sequenced in a study of blood T cell repertoires in COVID-19. The repertoire was sequenced with immunoSEQ multiplex PCR; TCRdb's copy has only in-frame clones and lacks some. The table shows some 120,000 clones, with approximately 83% occurring only once. Sequenced material: peripheral blood. These receptors originate from a man between 60 and 70 years old with acute or convalescent COVID-19.

The V gene is TRBV19, the J gene TRBJ1-5; 7 positions match TRBD1. Germline CDR1 LNHDA, CDR2 SQIVND (reference sequence). The CDR3 covers 14 residues. The trim removed 4 bases at V and 3 bases at J, leaving 3 bases unmatched. In DNA, the CDR3 is TGTGCCAGTAGTAGGGGACAGAACAATCAGCCCCAGCATTTT. It translates to CASSRGQNNQPQHF.

The rearrangement uses TRBV13 and TRBJ2-1; possible D gene TRBD2, 5 bases. Trimming pared 5 bases from V and 6 bases from J, leaving 14 bases between. Germline assignment: CDR1 PRHDT and CDR2 FYEKMQ (reference sequence). The CDR3 has 14 amino acids. CDR3 amino acids: CASSGREGSNEQFF. DNA for the CDR3: TGTGCCAGCAGCGGTCGTGAGGGCAGCAATGAGCAGTTCTTC. Drawing the rest from reference TRBV13 and TRBJ2-1, the complete variable domain is AAGVIQSPRHLIKEKRETATLKCYPIPRHDTVYWYQQGPGQDPQFLISFYEKMQSDKGSIPDRFSAQQFSDYHSELNMSSLELGDSALYFCASSGREGSNEQFFGPGTRLTVL.

The rearrangement joins TRBV6-5 to TRBJ1-5; 7 bases align to TRBD1. The CDR3 length is 14 residues. V lost 6 bases to trimming and J lost 3 bases; unmatched junction nucleotides: 5. Germline CDR1 and CDR2: MNHEY and SVGAGI. CDR3 sequence: CASSAGQFNQPQHF. The CDR3 bases are TGTGCCAGCAGCGCGGGACAGTTCAATCAGCCCCAGCATTTT.

The gene calls are TRBV16 and TRBJ1-5, with a tentative D call TRBD1 (5 bases). The germline gives CDR1 KGHSY, CDR2 FQNENV. This CDR3 is built from 14 residues. Trimming shortened V by 4 bases and J by 7 bases, and 14 bases separated the two germline ends. The CDR3 region is CASSLLGAEQPQHF. The CDR3 coding sequence is TGTGCCAGCAGCCTTTTAGGGGCGGAACAGCCCCAGCATTTT.

The rearrangement joins TRBV5-4 to TRBJ2-2, with a weak D call TRBD2 (5 bases). Trimming left V 3 bases short and J 7 bases short, with 13 bases between. The CDR3 covers 14 residues. The germline V gene has CDR1 SGHNT and CDR2 YYREEE (reference sequence). The CDR3 loop is CASSSTGGSGELFF. The CDR3 nucleotides are TGTGCCAGCAGCTCCACGGGTGGGAGCGGGGAGCTGTTTTTT.

The rearrangement links TRBV19 to TRBJ1-2; a possible D gene is TRBD1 (5 bases). The V gene's germline CDR1 is LNHDA and CDR2 SQIVND (reference sequence). The CDR3 has 13 amino acids. Trimming left V 4 bases short and J 6 bases short, with 12 bases between. This CDR3 is CASSNRNLHGYTF. CDR3 coding DNA: TGTGCCAGTAGTAACAGGAATTTGCATGGCTACACCTTC. Supplemented by reference TRBV19 and TRBJ1-2, the full variable domain reads DGGITQSPKYLFRKEGQNVTLSCEQNLNHDAMYWYRQDPGQGLRLIYYSQIVNDFQKGDIAEGYSVSREKKESFPLTVTSAQKNPTAFYLCASSNRNLHGYTFGSGTRLTVV.

The chain is built from TRBV12-2 and TRBJ1-2; the table's D gene call, TRBD1, was not cross checked with the DNA. TRBV12-2 is a known pseudogene. The CDR3 totals 15 residues. For the CDR3, the DNA is TGTGCAAGTCGCTTACCACAGGGGGCTAACTATGGCTACACCTTC. Encoded protein: CASRLPQGANYGYTF.